This TCR beta chain was recovered during a study of T-cell memory formation after mild COVID-19. Background on the study: For the most part, TCR clusters were specific to one donor. Study-wide points: While clones contracting from day 15 to 85 were balanced between CD4 and CD8, later expanders leaned CD4+. Contracting clones localized mainly to CM and EM when CD4+ and mainly to EMRA when CD8+.

This clonotype has at least ten counts. Its matching antigen is unknown. Using its own MiXCR run on the 5' RACE reads, TCRdb lists one record per CDR3 protein. The sample lists roughly 280,000 distinct CDR3 sequences, 16% occurring once. V dropped 0 bases and J dropped 4 bases, with 10 bases sitting between them. In germline, CDR1 is MGHRA, CDR2 YSYEKL. CDR3 size: 15 residues. The TCR was taken from a man aged 18 to 29 who had mild COVID-19 (a few samples of this study predate the infection). Cell type and time point are not known. Source material: PBMCs or a T cell subset sorted from them (not recorded which). The V call is TRBV4-1, the J call TRBJ2-1; D call uncertain. The CDR3 loop reads CASSQEPTDYNEQFF. The CDR3 DNA reads as TGCGCCAGCAGCCAAGAACCTACAGATTACAATGAGCAGTTCTTC.